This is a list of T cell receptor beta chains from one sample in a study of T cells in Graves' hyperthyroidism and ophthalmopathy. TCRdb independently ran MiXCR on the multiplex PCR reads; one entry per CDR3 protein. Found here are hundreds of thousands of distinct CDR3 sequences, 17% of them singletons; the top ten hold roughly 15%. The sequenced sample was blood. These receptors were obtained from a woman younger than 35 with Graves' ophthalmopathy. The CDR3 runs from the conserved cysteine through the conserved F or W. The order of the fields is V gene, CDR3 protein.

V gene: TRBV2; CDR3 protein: CASSPRSRFRDYGYTF
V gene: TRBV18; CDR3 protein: CASSPTGPTTREPQHF
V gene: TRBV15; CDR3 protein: CATSRGRELGNEQFF
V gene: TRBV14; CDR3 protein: CASSRRVIQGANYGYTF
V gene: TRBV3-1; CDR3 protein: CASSQDLAAPGDEQFF
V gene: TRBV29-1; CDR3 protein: CSVQQGGSNQPQHF
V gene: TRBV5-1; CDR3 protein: CASSSRRQAETYEQYF
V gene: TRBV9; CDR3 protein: CASSPLGSGVEQFF
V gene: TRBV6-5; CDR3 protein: CASSYDRLAKLFF
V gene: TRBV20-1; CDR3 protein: CSAATGYTGELFF
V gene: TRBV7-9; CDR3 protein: CASSSYLYEQYF
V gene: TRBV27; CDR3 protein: CASSPIAGEPTETQYF
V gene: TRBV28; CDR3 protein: CASSWGSPPYEQYF
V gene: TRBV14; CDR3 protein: CASSQDLGLAVETQYF
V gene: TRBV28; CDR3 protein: CASSSILSIPFTDTQYF
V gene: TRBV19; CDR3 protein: CASSATPGRTNTEAFF
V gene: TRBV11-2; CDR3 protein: CASNNGQGRGDTQYF
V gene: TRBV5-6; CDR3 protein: CASSLAGTPQETQYF
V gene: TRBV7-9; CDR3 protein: CASSSGDRGVAGELFF
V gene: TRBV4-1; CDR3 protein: CASSQVSEGVGDTQYF
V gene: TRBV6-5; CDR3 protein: CASSYDTDQPQHF
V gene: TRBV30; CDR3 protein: CAWSVGANQPQHF
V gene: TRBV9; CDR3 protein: CASSVGRGGEKLFF
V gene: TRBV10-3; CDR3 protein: CAISDRTVGHNEQFF
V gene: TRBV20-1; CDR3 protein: CSARRGTGNEKLFF
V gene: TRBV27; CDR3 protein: CASSLVGPGSYEQYF
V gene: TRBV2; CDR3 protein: CASSVSEPGDQPQHF
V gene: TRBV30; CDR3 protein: CAWSVGQGQSEAFF
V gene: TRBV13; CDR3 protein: CASSLGFSGGNEQYF
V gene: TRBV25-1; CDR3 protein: CASSETRTVTNTGELFF